Listed below are T cell receptor beta chains from one sample, sequenced in a study of T cells in Graves' hyperthyroidism and ophthalmopathy. One entry per CDR3 protein, called by TCRdb with MiXCR from the multiplex PCR reads. The sample records about 290,000 distinct CDR3 sequences, roughly 15% being singletons. Input material: blood. These TCRs come from a woman between 45 and 65 years old with Graves' hyperthyroidism that later progressed to Graves' ophthalmopathy. The CDR3 runs from the conserved cysteine through the conserved F or W. Fields, in order: J gene, clone size, V gene, D gene, CDR3 DNA, CDR3 protein. A D gene is named only where the DNA matches it firmly. Where a row states a size, it is once, few, many or the class of an expanded clone; other rows omit it.

>TRBJ1-4|.|TRBV4-1|TRBD1
TGCGCCAGCAGCCAAGATGACAGGGGAACTGAAAAACTGTTTTTT
CASSQDDRGTEKLFF
>TRBJ2-1|many|TRBV5-6|.
TGTGCCAGCAGCTTTAGGAATGAGCAGTTCTTC
CASSFRNEQFF
>TRBJ1-1|many|TRBV6-6|.
TGTGCCAGCAGTTACGGGACCCAGGGACGAGCTTTCTTT
CASSYGTQGRAFF
>TRBJ2-5|.|TRBV6-5|.
TGTGCCAGCAGTTACTCGTCCGCCGAGACCCAGTACTTC
CASSYSSAETQYF
>TRBJ2-1|.|TRBV6-1|TRBD2
TGTGCCAGCACTAGACTAGCGGGAGCCAATGAGCAGTTCTTC
CASTRLAGANEQFF
>TRBJ2-7|.|TRBV19|TRBD1
TGTGCCAGTAGTATTTCCGGGACAGGGGATGAGCAGTACTTC
CASSISGTGDEQYF
>TRBJ2-7|many|TRBV7-9|TRBD1
TGTGCCGCTCGGGACAGCTCCTACGAGCAGTACTTC
CAARDSSYEQYF
>TRBJ2-5|many|TRBV5-1|TRBD2
TGCGCCAGCAGCACACTAGCGGGAGTCAGCGAGACCCAGTACTTC
CASSTLAGVSETQYF
>TRBJ2-3|.|TRBV4-1|TRBD1
TGCGCCAGCAGCCAGAACAGGGGGCCCAACACAGATACGCAGTATTTT
CASSQNRGPNTDTQYF
>TRBJ2-1|many|TRBV11-3|TRBD2
TGTGCCAGCAGCTGGTCTTCGCGCGGGGGGAACAATGAGCAGTTCTTC
CASSWSSRGGNNEQFF
>TRBJ1-2|few|TRBV5-1|.
TGCGCCAGCAGCTTGGTAGGGGGAAATGGCTACACCTTC
CASSLVGGNGYTF
>TRBJ2-3|.|TRBV30|.
TGTGCCTGGAGTGGGGAAGGGGGGAGCGGCACAGATACGCAGTATTTT
CAWSGEGGSGTDTQYF
>TRBJ1-6|many|TRBV2|TRBD1
TGTGCCAGCAGGCGGCGCGGGACAGATCGGTCACCCCTCCACTTT
CASRRRGTDRSPLHF